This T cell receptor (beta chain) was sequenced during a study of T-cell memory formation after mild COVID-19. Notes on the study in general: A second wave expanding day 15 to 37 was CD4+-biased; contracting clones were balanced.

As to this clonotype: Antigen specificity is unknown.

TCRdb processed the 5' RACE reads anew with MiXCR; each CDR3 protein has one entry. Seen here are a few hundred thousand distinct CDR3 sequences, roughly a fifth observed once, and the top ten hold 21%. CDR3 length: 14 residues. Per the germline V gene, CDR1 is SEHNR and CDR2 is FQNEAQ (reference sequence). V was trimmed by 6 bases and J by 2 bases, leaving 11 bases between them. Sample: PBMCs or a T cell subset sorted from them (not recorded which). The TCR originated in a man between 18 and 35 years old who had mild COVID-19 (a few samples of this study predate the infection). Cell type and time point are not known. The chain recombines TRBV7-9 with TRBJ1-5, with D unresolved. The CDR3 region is CASSPPMGNQPQHF. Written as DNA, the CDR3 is TGTGCCAGCAGTCCACCAATGGGCAATCAGCCCCAGCATTTT. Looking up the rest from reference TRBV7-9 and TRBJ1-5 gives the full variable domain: DTGVSQNPRHKITKRGQNVTFRCDPISEHNRLYWYRQTLGQGPEFLTYFQNEAQLEKSRLLSDRFSAERPKGSFSTLEIQRTEQGDSAMYLCASSPPMGNQPQHFGDGTRLSIL.